A single sample is the source of the 31 T cell receptor beta chains below, sequenced in a study of shared clonotypes between healthy human individuals. Profiled with immunoSEQ multiplex PCR; TCRdb holds only in-frame clones, not every one. The table records about 710,000 clones, around 77% of them present only once. The sequencing input was memory CD4+ T cells sorted from blood. Subset reported: CD45RA-negative fraction. These receptors were collected from a woman aged 25 to 45 in good health.

The chain recombines TRBV5-1 with TRBJ2-7, with no clear D. Germline V gene lookup returns CDR1 SGHRS and CDR2 YFSETQ. The CDR3 covers 16 residues. Trimming cost V 2 bases and J 3 bases, with 18 bases left between them. The CDR3 loop is CASSLPLNFTRYEQYF. CDR3 bases: TGCGCCAGCAGCTTACCCCTTAACTTTACCCGCTACGAGCAGTACTTC. The full variable domain, with the rest looked up from reference TRBV5-1 and TRBJ2-7, is KAGVTQTPRYLIKTRGQQVTLSCSPISGHRSVSWYQQTPGQGLQFLFEYFSETQRNKGNFPGRFSGRQFSNSRSEMNVSTLELGDSALYLCASSLPLNFTRYEQYFGPGTRLTVT.

This clone has a count of ten or more. This sequence joins TRBV11-2 and TRBJ2-1, with TRBD2 matching over 7 bases. The V and J ends lost 5 bases and 6 bases, in that order; junction bases with no gene match: 10. Per germline, CDR1 SGHAT and CDR2 FQNNGV. The CDR3 totals 15 residues. For the CDR3, the DNA is TGTGCCAGCAGCAGGCGGGAGTTATCTAGCAATGAGCAGTTCTTC. This codes for CASSRRELSSNEQFF.

This clone was recorded at least ten times. This rearrangement joins TRBV4-2 to TRBJ2-7, with 9 bases aligning to TRBD2. J gave up 2 bases and V 5 bases, and 4 bases lay outside the gene matches. Germline V gene sequence: CDR1 LGHNA, CDR2 YNFKEQ. This CDR3 has 14 amino acids. CDR3 DNA: TGTGCCAGCAGCGGGGGACTAGCCCCCTACGAGCAGTACTTC. It is translated as CASSGGLAPYEQYF.

This chain uses TRBV10-1 with TRBJ1-5, with D tentatively TRBD1 (5 bases). The ends were cut back, 10 bases at V and 5 bases at J, with 12 bases in the middle. This CDR3 contains 12 residues. Per the germline V gene, CDR1 is WNHNN and CDR2 is SYGVQD (reference sequence). The CDR3 region has the DNA TGCGCCAACGACAGTGACTATCAGCCCCAGCATTTT. The encoded protein is CANDSDYQPQHF.

This chain uses TRBV7-6 with TRBJ2-2; D gene uncertain. The CDR3 runs 12 residues. Germline CDR1 SGHVS, CDR2 FNYEAQ. V lost 10 bases and J 4 bases, leaving 10 bases between the germline ends. CDR3 in amino acids: CATVSATGELFF. CDR3 in DNA: TGTGCCACGGTGTCGGCCACCGGGGAGCTGTTTTTT.

The chain links TRBV6-1 to TRBJ1-4; D might be TRBD1 (5 bases). V lost 6 bases, J lost 5 bases, and 13 bases lay in between. The V gene's germline CDR1 is MNHNS and CDR2 SASEGT. The CDR3 has 14 amino acids. In DNA form, the CDR3 reads TGTGCCAGCAGCCCGGGACCCGGCAATGAAAAACTGTTTTTT. It codes for CASSPGPGNEKLFF.

In its sample, this clone was seen a few times. The V and J genes are TRBV27 and TRBJ2-5; 10 bases map to TRBD1. The CDR3 has 14 amino acids. Trimming removed 4 bases from V and 4 bases from J; junction bases left unmatched: 3. Germline values: CDR1 MNHEY, CDR2 SMNVEV (reference sequence). CDR3 amino acids: CASSSGQGRETQYF. The CDR3 DNA sequence: TGTGCCAGCAGTTCGGGACAGGGGAGAGAGACCCAGTACTTC.

The chain carries TRBV7-8 and TRBJ1-4; D call uncertain. Germline V CDR1 and CDR2: SGHVS, FQNEAQ. V was cut by 5 bases and J by 3 bases, with 10 bases left in between. This CDR3 comprises 14 residues. The CDR3 region is CASSKDEANEKLFF. The CDR3, as DNA: TGTGCCAGCAGCAAGGATGAGGCTAATGAAAAACTGTTTTTT.

This clone was counted a few times. The chain couples TRBV7-2 to TRBJ2-1, with 7 bases that match TRBD1. Germline lookup yields CDR1 SGHTA and CDR2 FQGNSA. The V gene end was trimmed by 7 bases and the J gene end by 7 bases; junction bases not matched to a gene: 4. The CDR3 has 12 residues. The CDR3 loop is CASITGVNEQFF. The CDR3, as DNA: TGTGCCAGCATTACAGGGGTGAATGAGCAGTTCTTC.

The sample holds one count of this clone. The chain carries TRBV5-1 and TRBJ2-1; the match to TRBD2 covers 9 bases. The V gene end was trimmed by 4 bases and the J gene end by 7 bases; junction bases not matched to a gene: 12. This CDR3 region has 16 residues. Germline loops: CDR1 SGHRS, CDR2 YFSETQ. CDR3 in amino acids: CASSATASGVSNEQFF. CDR3 sequence (DNA): TGCGCCAGCAGCGCCACCGCTAGCGGGGTTTCGAATGAGCAGTTCTTC.

The chain recombines TRBV4-1 with TRBJ2-3, with D perhaps TRBD1 (5 bases). Germline V gene lookup returns CDR1 MGHRA and CDR2 YSYEKL. This CDR3 is 15 amino acids long. With 6 bases removed from V and 0 bases from J, the gap between germline ends came to 13 bases. This CDR3 is CASRRLDISTDTQYF. CDR3 nucleotides: TGCGCCAGCAGGCGGCTGGACATCAGCACAGATACGCAGTATTTT.

This clone occurred once. The chain joins TRBV29-1 to TRBJ2-3; 8 bases align to TRBD2. The CDR3 is 16 amino acids. Germline trimming cut 3 bases from V and 4 bases from J; bases unmatched to any gene: 12. The germline V gene has CDR1 SQVTM and CDR2 ANQGSEA. This chain's CDR3 is CSVDGVAGMRADTQYF. The CDR3 region has the DNA TGCAGCGTTGATGGGGTAGCGGGAATGCGCGCAGATACGCAGTATTTT.

The chain recombines TRBV27 with TRBJ2-2; D is unresolved. The ends were cut back, 2 bases at V and 6 bases at J, with 7 bases in the middle. Germline-derived CDR1 and CDR2 are MNHEY and SMNVEV (reference sequence). The CDR3 is 13 residues long. Here the CDR3 DNA reads TGTGCCAGCAGTTTAAGGGTACCCGGGGAGCTGTTTTTT. As protein: CASSLRVPGELFF.

To note about this clone: The sample has other DNA sequences that encode this CDR3 too. The chain recombines TRBV18 with TRBJ1-1; D is perhaps TRBD1 (5 bases). Trimming stripped 3 bases from V and 3 bases from J, with 11 bases between. Germline values: CDR1 KGHSH, CDR2 LQKENI. The CDR3 runs 14 residues. The CDR3 here is CASSPTEGDTEAFF. The CDR3 DNA follows: TGTGCCAGCTCACCGACTGAAGGGGACACTGAAGCTTTCTTT.

Concerning this clone itself: Other DNA variants within this sample encode the same CDR3. CDR3 coding DNA: TGCGCCAGCAGCCCGGACAGCTATGGCTACACCTTC. Translating gives CASSPDSYGYTF. This chain connects TRBV5-1 to TRBJ1-2; a possible D gene is TRBD1 (6 bases). There are 12 residues in the CDR3. Trimming removed 4 bases at V and 4 bases at J, with 8 bases between. From germline, CDR1 is SGHRS and CDR2 YFSETQ.

The rearrangement joins TRBV6-6 to TRBJ2-1; D is perhaps TRBD1 or TRBD2 (5 bases each). CDR1 MNHNY and CDR2 SVGAGI come from the germline V gene (reference sequence). With 7 bases removed from V and 0 bases from J, the gap between germline ends came to 10 bases. The CDR3 has 14 amino acids. This CDR3 is CASTWGSSYNEQFF. Written as DNA, the CDR3 is TGTGCCAGCACATGGGGGTCCTCCTACAATGAGCAGTTCTTC.

The J gene is TRBJ1-4, the V gene TRBV7-2; D may be TRBD1 (5 bases). V shed 5 bases and J shed 5 bases, with 15 bases lying between them. The CDR3 extends over 15 amino acids. Looked up from germline, CDR1 is SGHTA and CDR2 is FQGNSA. Here the CDR3 reads CASSLQGMGNEKLFF. The CDR3 DNA reads as TGTGCCAGCAGCCTCCAGGGTATGGGAAATGAAAAACTGTTTTTT.

This clone was detected once. The rearrangement links TRBV6-1 to TRBJ2-7; 7 bases match TRBD1. CDR1 is MNHNS and CDR2 is SASEGT in the germline V gene. This CDR3 is 15 amino acids long. The junction had 8 bases not matched to a gene; V was cut back by 2 bases and J by 4 bases. The CDR3 sequence is CASSEKDRVGYEQYF. The DNA for the CDR3 is TGTGCCAGCAGTGAAAAAGACAGGGTCGGGTACGAGCAGTACTTC.

This chain connects TRBV4-1 to TRBJ2-2; D is unresolved. V gave up 1 base and J gave up 1 base, with 10 bases separating them. Germline V gives CDR1 MGHRA, CDR2 YSYEKL. The CDR3 is 16 amino acids. CDR3 DNA sequence: TGCGCCAGCAGCCAAGGGTCCCTAGGGAACACCGGGGAGCTGTTTTTT. It yields the protein CASSQGSLGNTGELFF.

The chain links TRBV18 to TRBJ2-7, with D possibly being TRBD1 (5 bases). V lost 0 bases, J lost 6 bases, and 12 bases lay in between. CDR1 is KGHSH and CDR2 is LQKENI in the germline V gene. The CDR3 contains 14 residues. The DNA of the CDR3 is TGTGCCAGCTCACCACCATACACAGGTAGCGAGCAGTACTTC. Amino acid sequence: CASSPPYTGSEQYF.

DNA for the CDR3: TGTGCCAGCTCAACAGGGGGACAAGAGACCCAGTACTTC. This encodes CASSTGGQETQYF. V is TRBV18 and J is TRBJ2-5, with 8 bases matching TRBD1. Per germline, CDR1 KGHSH and CDR2 LQKENI. V shed 5 bases, J shed 2 bases, and the junction held 1 base outside the gene matches. This CDR3 contains 13 residues.

J is TRBJ1-4 and V is TRBV5-6, with TRBD1 matching 12 bases. Germline values: CDR1 SGHDT, CDR2 YYEEEE. The CDR3 sequence is 15 residues long. The junction had 8 bases not matched to a gene; V was cut back by 6 bases and J by 8 bases. The DNA of the CDR3 is TGTGCCAGCATCAGAACCGGGACAGGGGGCGAAAAACTGTTTTTT. It translates to CASIRTGTGGEKLFF.

As regards this clone: A read error is the likely source, as a far larger clone sits one nucleotide away. V is TRBV5-1 and J is TRBJ2-2, with 11 bases identical to TRBD1. Germline trimming cut 3 bases from V and 6 bases from J; bases unmatched to any gene: 7. The CDR3 is made up of 16 amino acids. Germline V gene sequence: CDR1 SGHRS, CDR2 YFSETQ. The CDR3 DNA follows: TGCGCCAGCAGCTATGTCCCGGGACAGGGGGCCGGGGAGCTGTTTTTT. It specifies CASSYVPGQGAGELFF.

Remarks on this clone: With a much larger clone just one base away, this may be a read error. The chain joins TRBV5-5 to TRBJ2-5, with 8 bases identical to TRBD2. Trimming cost V 1 base and J 5 bases; bases outside gene matches: 7. Per germline, CDR1 SGHKS and CDR2 YYEKEE (reference sequence). This CDR3 contains 15 residues. DNA of the CDR3: TGTGCCAGCAGCTTGACGGGAGGGCCTGGGGAGACCCAGTACTTC. Translated: CASSLTGGPGETQYF.

There are a few counts of this clone. The chain employs TRBV28 and TRBJ1-1; D is unresolved. This CDR3 comprises 8 residues. Trimming removed 10 bases from V and 10 bases from J, with 7 bases in between. Germline V lookup: CDR1 MDHEN, CDR2 SYDVKM. CDR3 DNA sequence: TGTGCCAACAATCGAGCTTTCTTT. It encodes CANNRAFF.

The rearrangement joins TRBV27 to TRBJ2-7; D assignment may be TRBD1 or TRBD2 (6 bases each). The V end lost 2 bases, the J end lost 2 bases, and 25 bases lay between the germline ends. The CDR3 is 19 residues long. Germline V gene lookup returns CDR1 MNHEY and CDR2 SMNVEV (reference sequence). The CDR3 bases are TGTGCCAGCAGTTTACCACGCCTAATCGGCAGGGGAGGAACCTACGAGCAGTACTTC. It is translated as CASSLPRLIGRGGTYEQYF.

The chain couples TRBV10-2 to TRBJ2-7, with TRBD2 identical over 9 bases. V shed 6 bases and J 0 bases; nucleotides not matched to a gene: 3. The CDR3 loop spans 14 amino acids. Germline V gene sequence: CDR1 WSHSY, CDR2 SAAADI. The CDR3 DNA reads TGCGCCAGCAGGCCTAGCGGGATCTCCTACGAGCAGTACTTC. Translated: CASRPSGISYEQYF.

The chain is built from TRBV5-1 and TRBJ2-5, with TRBD2 matching 7 bases. CDR3 length: 16 residues. Germline V gene lookup returns CDR1 SGHRS and CDR2 YFSETQ. The J segment lost 1 base and the V segment lost 0 bases, leaving 6 bases of the junction unmatched. CDR3 bases: TGCGCCAGCAGCTTGGATGGGCGGGGGTCCCAAGAGACCCAGTACTTC. It specifies CASSLDGRGSQETQYF.

The chain carries TRBV28 and TRBJ2-1; D call uncertain. V gave up 8 bases and J gave up 6 bases, with 8 bases separating them. The CDR3 extends over 11 amino acids. Germline V gives CDR1 MDHEN, CDR2 SYDVKM. The CDR3 DNA is TGTGCCAGCGGTTCACTCAATGAGCAGTTCTTC. It translates to CASGSLNEQFF.

On this clone: This sequence may be a read error, since a much larger clone differs from it by one base. This sequence joins TRBV11-3 and TRBJ2-1, with 8 bases fitting TRBD2. The CDR3 is made up of 16 amino acids. Germline values: CDR1 SGHNT, CDR2 YENEEA. CDR3 loop: CASSLTGGVNYNEQFF. In DNA, the CDR3 is TGCGCCAGCAGCCTTACGGGAGGGGTAAACTACAATGAGCAGTTCTTC.

The sample holds a few counts of this clone. The chain recombines TRBV28 with TRBJ2-7, with D possibly being TRBD1 or TRBD2 (5 bases each). V dropped 8 bases and J dropped 3 bases, with 11 bases sitting between them. The length of the CDR3 is 12 residues. Per the germline V gene, CDR1 is MDHEN and CDR2 is SYDVKM. In DNA form, the CDR3 reads TGTGCCAGCTGGGACCACAACTACGAGCAGTACTTC. Translation gives CASWDHNYEQYF.